The rows below give T cell receptor beta chains drawn from one sample of a study of T cells in localized non-small cell lung cancer. The repertoire was sequenced with immunoSEQ multiplex PCR; TCRdb's copy has only in-frame clones and lacks some. The repertoire holds 20,000 to 25,000 clones, with roughly 89% as singletons. The sequences come from peripheral blood, collected before any cancer treatment. The receptors come from a male donor aged 60 or older with stage I lung adenocarcinoma. Both conserved end residues are part of each CDR3. Fields, in order: D gene, clone size, V gene, J gene, CDR3 protein, CDR3 DNA. The D gene is left open where the match is weak. Clone sizes are given selectively: once, few, many, or a class where the clone is expanded.

d_call: TRBD1
clone_size: NA
v_call: TRBV11-2
j_call: TRBJ2-2
cdr3_aa: CASSLVKGQGNTGELFF
cdr3_nt: TGTGCCAGCAGCTTAGTGAAAGGACAGGGGAACACCGGGGAGCTGTTTTTT

d_call: TRBD1
clone_size: NA
v_call: TRBV30
j_call: TRBJ2-7
cdr3_aa: CAWTRDSVYEQYF
cdr3_nt: TGTGCCTGGACCCGGGACAGCGTATACGAGCAGTACTTC

d_call: NA
clone_size: NA
v_call: TRBV14
j_call: TRBJ2-4
cdr3_aa: CASSQGAGFAKNIQYF
cdr3_nt: TGTGCCAGCAGCCAAGGAGCAGGGTTCGCCAAAAACATTCAGTACTTC

d_call: NA
clone_size: NA
v_call: TRBV28
j_call: TRBJ2-1
cdr3_aa: CASSPAGLGEQFF
cdr3_nt: TGTGCCAGCAGCCCCGCGGGATTGGGTGAGCAGTTCTTC

d_call: NA
clone_size: NA
v_call: TRBV19
j_call: TRBJ1-2
cdr3_aa: CASSPDPNRGINYGYTF
cdr3_nt: TGTGCCAGTAGTCCGGACCCCAACCGGGGTATTAACTATGGCTACACCTTC

d_call: TRBD2
clone_size: NA
v_call: TRBV19
j_call: TRBJ2-2
cdr3_aa: CASSPRAPSGSHRTGELFF
cdr3_nt: TGTGCCAGTAGTCCCCGGGCTCCTAGCGGGAGTCATAGGACCGGGGAGCTGTTTTTT

d_call: NA
clone_size: once
v_call: TRBV5-1
j_call: TRBJ2-6
cdr3_aa: CASSLDGANVLTF
cdr3_nt: TGCGCCAGCAGCTTGGATGGGGCCAACGTCCTGACTTTC

d_call: NA
clone_size: NA
v_call: TRBV19
j_call: TRBJ1-5
cdr3_aa: CASRGRWDQPQHF
cdr3_nt: TGTGCCAGTAGGGGCAGATGGGATCAGCCCCAGCATTTT

d_call: TRBD1
clone_size: NA
v_call: TRBV28
j_call: TRBJ2-7
cdr3_aa: CASRLTGAAYEQYF
cdr3_nt: TGTGCCAGCAGACTTACAGGGGCCGCCTACGAGCAGTACTTC

d_call: TRBD2
clone_size: once
v_call: TRBV6-6
j_call: TRBJ2-7
cdr3_aa: CASSLKTSGSFYEQYF
cdr3_nt: TGTGCCAGCAGTCTAAAGACTAGCGGGAGTTTCTACGAGCAGTACTTC

d_call: NA
clone_size: NA
v_call: TRBV6-1
j_call: TRBJ2-1
cdr3_aa: CASSLEGGEQFF
cdr3_nt: TGTGCCAGCAGTCTGGAGGGTGGAGAGCAGTTCTTC

d_call: TRBD1
clone_size: NA
v_call: TRBV6-5
j_call: TRBJ1-5
cdr3_aa: CATLDREDDQPQHF
cdr3_nt: TGTGCCACCTTGGACAGGGAGGACGATCAGCCCCAGCATTTT

d_call: NA
clone_size: NA
v_call: TRBV6-1
j_call: TRBJ2-5
cdr3_aa: CASSEVGAGIKTQYF
cdr3_nt: TGTGCCAGCAGTGAAGTTGGGGCAGGCATAAAGACCCAGTACTTC

d_call: NA
clone_size: NA
v_call: TRBV28
j_call: TRBJ2-5
cdr3_aa: CASSQPGRETQYF
cdr3_nt: TGTGCCAGCAGTCAACCGGGAAGGGAGACCCAGTACTTC

d_call: NA
clone_size: few
v_call: TRBV9
j_call: TRBJ2-2
cdr3_aa: CASSASGGAYTGELFF
cdr3_nt: TGTGCCAGCAGCGCTTCTGGGGGGGCGTACACCGGGGAGCTGTTTTTT

d_call: NA
clone_size: NA
v_call: TRBV4-2
j_call: TRBJ1-5
cdr3_aa: CASSQEGGVSGNQPQHF
cdr3_nt: TGTGCCAGCAGCCAGGAGGGCGGGGTCTCGGGCAATCAGCCCCAGCATTTT

d_call: NA
clone_size: NA
v_call: TRBV19
j_call: TRBJ1-2
cdr3_aa: CASSPDSALGYGYTF
cdr3_nt: TGTGCCAGTAGTCCAGACAGCGCTCTAGGCTATGGCTACACCTTC

d_call: NA
clone_size: once
v_call: TRBV7-7
j_call: TRBJ2-3
cdr3_aa: CASSPLVHSSTDTQYF
cdr3_nt: TGTGCCAGCAGTCCCCTAGTGCACTCTAGCACAGATACGCAGTATTTT

d_call: NA
clone_size: NA
v_call: TRBV29-1
j_call: TRBJ2-2
cdr3_aa: CSVRPGWVGELFF
cdr3_nt: TGCAGCGTTCGGCCAGGGTGGGTCGGGGAGCTGTTTTTT

d_call: TRBD2
clone_size: once
v_call: TRBV14
j_call: TRBJ2-6
cdr3_aa: CASSPGRAGANVLTF
cdr3_nt: TGTGCCAGCAGTCCTGGGAGGGCTGGGGCCAACGTCCTGACTTTC

d_call: TRBD1
clone_size: NA
v_call: TRBV10-3
j_call: TRBJ2-5
cdr3_aa: CAIRKGQQETQYF
cdr3_nt: TGTGCCATCAGGAAGGGACAGCAGGAGACCCAGTACTTC

d_call: NA
clone_size: NA
v_call: TRBV25-1
j_call: TRBJ2-2
cdr3_aa: CASVGWDGELFF
cdr3_nt: TGTGCCAGCGTCGGGTGGGACGGGGAGCTGTTTTTT

d_call: TRBD1
clone_size: NA
v_call: TRBV19
j_call: TRBJ2-5
cdr3_aa: CASSIGTGVSAETQYF
cdr3_nt: TGTGCCAGTAGTATTGGGACAGGGGTTTCGGCAGAGACCCAGTACTTC

d_call: TRBD2
clone_size: NA
v_call: TRBV5-4
j_call: TRBJ2-2
cdr3_aa: CASSWGLAGGTGELFF
cdr3_nt: TGTGCCAGCAGCTGGGGACTAGCGGGTGGCACCGGGGAGCTGTTTTTT

d_call: TRBD1
clone_size: NA
v_call: TRBV30
j_call: TRBJ2-7
cdr3_aa: CAWSRDRISPEQYF
cdr3_nt: TGTGCCTGGAGTCGGGACAGGATTTCGCCCGAGCAGTACTTC

d_call: TRBD2
clone_size: NA
v_call: TRBV28
j_call: TRBJ2-3
cdr3_aa: CASSYLAGGTDTQYF
cdr3_nt: TGTGCCAGCAGTTACCTAGCGGGGGGCACAGATACGCAGTATTTT

d_call: TRBD1
clone_size: NA
v_call: TRBV28
j_call: TRBJ1-2
cdr3_aa: CASRPTGGANGYTF
cdr3_nt: TGTGCCAGCAGGCCAACAGGGGGCGCGAATGGCTACACCTTC

d_call: TRBD2
clone_size: few
v_call: TRBV2
j_call: TRBJ2-1
cdr3_aa: CASSASGGAFYNEQFF
cdr3_nt: TGTGCCAGCAGCGCGAGCGGGGGGGCCTTCTACAATGAGCAGTTCTTC

d_call: NA
clone_size: once
v_call: TRBV30
j_call: TRBJ2-5
cdr3_aa: CAWSVQRETQYF
cdr3_nt: TGTGCCTGGAGTGTCCAGCGGGAGACCCAGTACTTC

d_call: TRBD1
clone_size: once
v_call: TRBV5-4
j_call: TRBJ1-1
cdr3_aa: CASSGREGALAEAFF
cdr3_nt: TGTGCCAGCAGCGGTCGAGAGGGGGCGCTTGCTGAAGCTTTCTTT

d_call: NA
clone_size: NA
v_call: TRBV11-3
j_call: TRBJ2-2
cdr3_aa: CASSSRRPGELFF
cdr3_nt: TGTGCCAGCAGCTCTAGGAGGCCCGGGGAGCTGTTTTTT

d_call: NA
clone_size: NA
v_call: TRBV6-1
j_call: TRBJ2-7
cdr3_aa: CASSERKGGPAEQYF
cdr3_nt: TGTGCCAGCAGTGAACGGAAGGGAGGTCCGGCCGAGCAGTACTTC

d_call: TRBD1
clone_size: NA
v_call: TRBV6-5
j_call: TRBJ1-2
cdr3_aa: CASSSNPGQGNYGYTF
cdr3_nt: TGTGCCAGCAGTTCAAATCCGGGACAGGGGAACTATGGCTACACCTTC

d_call: TRBD1
clone_size: NA
v_call: TRBV30
j_call: TRBJ2-7
cdr3_aa: CAWNWAGGNEQYF
cdr3_nt: TGTGCCTGGAATTGGGCAGGGGGAAACGAGCAGTACTTC

d_call: TRBD1
clone_size: NA
v_call: TRBV5-1
j_call: TRBJ1-4
cdr3_aa: CASSPGTGGGEKLFF
cdr3_nt: TGCGCCAGCAGCCCAGGGACAGGGGGAGGTGAAAAACTGTTTTTT

d_call: TRBD1
clone_size: NA
v_call: TRBV5-1
j_call: TRBJ1-5
cdr3_aa: CASSASTGGDQPQHF
cdr3_nt: TGCGCCAGCAGCGCATCAACAGGGGGCGATCAGCCCCAGCATTTT

d_call: TRBD1
clone_size: few
v_call: TRBV29-1
j_call: TRBJ2-7
cdr3_aa: CSVVAGTGGYEQYF
cdr3_nt: TGCAGCGTTGTAGCAGGGACAGGGGGCTACGAGCAGTACTTC

d_call: NA
clone_size: NA
v_call: TRBV6-1
j_call: TRBJ1-2
cdr3_aa: CASSEVRTAANYGYTF
cdr3_nt: TGTGCCAGCAGTGAGGTCAGGACAGCGGCTAACTATGGCTACACCTTC

d_call: NA
clone_size: once
v_call: TRBV18
j_call: TRBJ2-5
cdr3_aa: CASSPGRDETQYF
cdr3_nt: TGTGCCAGCTCACCAGGGAGAGATGAGACCCAGTACTTC

d_call: NA
clone_size: NA
v_call: TRBV5-6
j_call: TRBJ2-5
cdr3_aa: CASSPQGEETQYF
cdr3_nt: TGTGCCAGCAGCCCGCAAGGGGAAGAGACCCAGTACTTC

d_call: TRBD1
clone_size: NA
v_call: TRBV10-3
j_call: TRBJ2-3
cdr3_aa: CAISESIQGRGDTQYF
cdr3_nt: TGTGCCATCAGTGAGTCGATACAGGGGCGCGGGGATACGCAGTATTTT

d_call: NA
clone_size: NA
v_call: TRBV14
j_call: TRBJ2-5
cdr3_aa: CASSQGGVGETQYF
cdr3_nt: TGTGCCAGCAGCCAAGGCGGGGTGGGAGAGACCCAGTACTTC

d_call: NA
clone_size: once
v_call: TRBV6-1
j_call: TRBJ1-3
cdr3_aa: CASSEGRQGGRGGNTIYF
cdr3_nt: TGTGCCAGCAGTGAAGGAAGGCAAGGCGGTCGGGGTGGAAACACCATATATTTT

d_call: NA
clone_size: medium-sized
v_call: TRBV4-1
j_call: TRBJ1-5
cdr3_aa: CASSQVLRVGSNQPQHF
cdr3_nt: TGCGCCAGCAGCCAAGTATTGAGGGTAGGTAGCAATCAGCCCCAGCATTTT

d_call: NA
clone_size: few
v_call: TRBV7-9
j_call: TRBJ1-1
cdr3_aa: CASSLATQGKAEAFF
cdr3_nt: TGTGCCAGCAGCTTAGCTACGCAGGGGAAAGCTGAAGCTTTCTTT

d_call: NA
clone_size: NA
v_call: TRBV19
j_call: TRBJ1-5
cdr3_aa: CASSLPGLQPQHF
cdr3_nt: TGTGCCAGTAGTCTACCGGGGCTGCAGCCCCAGCATTTT

d_call: NA
clone_size: NA
v_call: TRBV19
j_call: TRBJ2-2
cdr3_aa: CASSIASSTGELFF
cdr3_nt: TGTGCCAGTAGTATAGCTTCTTCCACCGGGGAGCTGTTTTTT

d_call: NA
clone_size: NA
v_call: TRBV28
j_call: TRBJ2-5
cdr3_aa: CASSLGGAGRQETQYF
cdr3_nt: TGTGCCAGCAGTTTAGGGGGGGCCGGTCGCCAAGAGACCCAGTACTTC

d_call: NA
clone_size: NA
v_call: TRBV7-2
j_call: TRBJ2-7
cdr3_aa: CASSLVVGAGGYEQYF
cdr3_nt: TGTGCCAGCAGCTTAGTGGTAGGCGCTGGAGGCTACGAGCAGTACTTC

d_call: NA
clone_size: few
v_call: TRBV2
j_call: TRBJ1-2
cdr3_aa: CASRDGANYGYTF
cdr3_nt: TGTGCCAGCAGGGACGGAGCTAACTATGGCTACACCTTC

d_call: TRBD1
clone_size: NA
v_call: TRBV7-9
j_call: TRBJ1-1
cdr3_aa: CASSRGSGGSTEAFF
cdr3_nt: TGTGCCAGCAGCCGAGGTTCAGGGGGCAGTACTGAAGCTTTCTTT

d_call: NA
clone_size: NA
v_call: TRBV19
j_call: TRBJ1-5
cdr3_aa: CASSTGRSNQPQHF
cdr3_nt: TGTGCCAGTAGTACGGGACGGAGCAATCAGCCCCAGCATTTT

d_call: NA
clone_size: NA
v_call: TRBV10-1
j_call: TRBJ1-1
cdr3_aa: CASSEHRVGEAFF
cdr3_nt: TGCGCCAGCAGCGAACATCGGGTAGGTGAAGCTTTCTTT

d_call: NA
clone_size: NA
v_call: TRBV7-2
j_call: TRBJ2-5
cdr3_aa: CASSLKTEVETQYF
cdr3_nt: TGTGCCAGCAGCTTAAAGACAGAGGTGGAGACCCAGTACTTC

d_call: TRBD1
clone_size: NA
v_call: TRBV7-2
j_call: TRBJ1-6
cdr3_aa: CASSPRTGDTNSPLHF
cdr3_nt: TGTGCCAGCAGCCCCCGGACAGGCGACACTAATTCACCCCTCCACTTT

d_call: TRBD2
clone_size: once
v_call: TRBV2
j_call: TRBJ2-3
cdr3_aa: CASSSVAGGEDTQYF
cdr3_nt: TGTGCCAGCAGTTCCGTAGCGGGAGGGGAAGATACGCAGTATTTT

d_call: TRBD2
clone_size: once
v_call: TRBV2
j_call: TRBJ2-5
cdr3_aa: CAIGTSQETQYF
cdr3_nt: TGTGCCATTGGGACTAGTCAAGAGACCCAGTACTTC

d_call: TRBD1
clone_size: NA
v_call: TRBV6-5
j_call: TRBJ1-1
cdr3_aa: CASSYSSGGGLAEAFF
cdr3_nt: TGTGCCAGCAGTTACTCGTCAGGGGGCGGGTTGGCTGAAGCTTTCTTT

d_call: NA
clone_size: NA
v_call: TRBV19
j_call: TRBJ2-7
cdr3_aa: CASSIDSTGYEQYF
cdr3_nt: TGTGCCAGTAGTATAGATTCTACAGGTTACGAGCAGTACTTC

d_call: NA
clone_size: NA
v_call: TRBV5-1
j_call: TRBJ1-4
cdr3_aa: CASSLGQANEKLFF
cdr3_nt: TGCGCCAGCAGCTTGGGGCAGGCCAATGAAAAACTGTTTTTT